This is a list of T cell receptor beta chains from one sample in a study of T cells in Graves' hyperthyroidism and ophthalmopathy. TCRdb fed the multiplex PCR reads into MiXCR, producing one record per CDR3 protein. The profile covers 700,000 or so distinct CDR3 sequences, with around 15% appearing a single time and around 7.7% taken by the ten largest. Sequencing was done on a sample of blood. These receptors all come from a man between 18 and 35 years old with Graves' hyperthyroidism. CDR3s include the opening cysteine and the closing phenylalanine or tryptophan. Each record gives: clone size, J gene, V gene, D gene, CDR3 DNA, CDR3 protein. The D gene is left open where the match is weak. Some rows mark clone size as missing; the rest say once, few, many or name a class of expanded clone.

>many|TRBJ2-5|TRBV6-1|.
TGTGCCAGCAGTTACGGAGCGCTCGAGACCCAGTACTTC
CASSYGALETQYF
>.|TRBJ1-5|TRBV12-3/TRBV12-4|.
TGTGCCAGCAGCCTGAGAGCCGGGGCTGGTCAGCCCCAGCATTTT
CASSLRAGAGQPQHF
>many|TRBJ2-7|TRBV28|.
TGTGCCAGCAGTTTACGTTGGCAGTCTTATTACGAGCAGTACTTC
CASSLRWQSYYEQYF
>many|TRBJ2-7|TRBV7-2|.
TGTGCCAGCAGCTACCGGGACGGGTCTTTGGAGCAGTACTTC
CASSYRDGSLEQYF
>.|TRBJ2-1|TRBV27|TRBD2
TGTGCCAGCAGTTTCCGGACTAGCGCGGATGAGCAGTTCTTC
CASSFRTSADEQFF
>few|TRBJ2-2|TRBV9|.
TGTGCCAGCAGCCCAGGGGGGACAGCGAACACCGGGGAGCTGTTTTTT
CASSPGGTANTGELFF
>many|TRBJ2-1|TRBV20-1|TRBD2
TGCAGTGCTAGAGATCCCCCAGCGGGAGGTCGTAATGAGCAGTTCTTC
CSARDPPAGGRNEQFF
>many|TRBJ2-7|TRBV6-1|TRBD1
TGTGCCAGCAGACGGACAGGTTCTTCCTACGAGCAGTACTTC
CASRRTGSSYEQYF
>few|TRBJ2-5|TRBV7-8|.
TGTGCCAGCAGCTTAGTAGGGAGGTACCAAGAGACCCAGTACTTC
CASSLVGRYQETQYF
>.|TRBJ1-1|TRBV18|TRBD1
TGTGCCAGCTCACCGGGACAGGGACGCCAAGCTTTCTTT
CASSPGQGRQAFF
>.|TRBJ2-5|TRBV2|.
TGTGCCAGCAGTCCACTGGAGACCCAGTGCTTC
CASSPLETQCF
>few|TRBJ2-7|TRBV6-2/TRBV6-3|.
TGTGCCAGCAGTTACGTCCTGTACCACGAGCAGTACTTC
CASSYVLYHEQYF
>few|TRBJ1-3|TRBV28|.
TGTGCCAGCCGCCGACACCCGGAGGGCACCATATATTTT
CASRRHPEGTIYF
>few|TRBJ2-2|TRBV7-6|.
TGTGCCAGCAGCTTAGTAATTGTCGGAGGGACCGGGGAGCTGTTTTTT
CASSLVIVGGTGELFF
>few|TRBJ1-5|TRBV5-1|.
TGCGCCAGGGGACGCACTAATCAGCCCCAGCATTTT
CARGRTNQPQHF
>many|TRBJ2-7|TRBV20-1|.
TGCAGTGCTAGGGACCCCATCCATGGGTACGAGCAGTACTTC
CSARDPIHGYEQYF
>many|TRBJ1-2|TRBV7-2|.
TGTGCCAGCAGCTCGATGACTGGGGACTATGGCTACACCTTC
CASSSMTGDYGYTF
>once|TRBJ2-1|TRBV9|TRBD1
TGTGCCAGCAGCTCCTCTCCCACCTGGGACAGGGGAGACAGTGAGCAGTTCTTC
CASSSSPTWDRGDSEQFF
>many|TRBJ2-4|TRBV28|TRBD1
TGTGCCAGCTGGCCCCGGACAGGGATGGCCAAAAACATTCAGTACTTC
CASWPRTGMAKNIQYF
>.|TRBJ2-2|TRBV20-1|TRBD2
TGCAGTGCTCGTGGGACTAGCGGCCACACCGGGGAGCTGTTTTTT
CSARGTSGHTGELFF
>few|TRBJ1-1|TRBV28|TRBD1
TGTGCCAGCAGTTTTTTCCAGGGGGCGCGAACTGAAGCTTTCTTT
CASSFFQGARTEAFF
>many|TRBJ2-5|TRBV11-2|.
TGTGCCAGCAGCTTAGGCCTAGCGAGTCCTCTCCAAGAGACCCAGTACTTC
CASSLGLASPLQETQYF
>.|TRBJ2-2|TRBV7-3|TRBD2
TGTGCCAGCAGCCAGCGGGAGAGGGGCACCGGGGAGCTGTTTTTT
CASSQRERGTGELFF
>.|TRBJ2-2|TRBV4-2|.
TGTGCCAGCAGCCAACCTAGGGGGGGCCCCAACACCGGGGAGCTGTTTTTT
CASSQPRGGPNTGELFF
>.|TRBJ1-2|TRBV29-1|.
TGCAGCGTTGCGTTGGGCCTTCATAACTATGGCTACACCTTC
CSVALGLHNYGYTF
>few|TRBJ1-1|TRBV10-3|.
TGTGCCATCCAGTACGGAGCAGGCAACACTGAAGCTTTCTTT
CAIQYGAGNTEAFF
>many|TRBJ1-4|TRBV2|.
TGTGCCTCCACGAGACAGCCTAATGAAAAACTGTTTTTT
CASTRQPNEKLFF
>few|TRBJ2-7|TRBV9|TRBD2
TGTGCCAGCAGCGTAGAGCCTAGCGGGACCTACGAGCAGTACTTC
CASSVEPSGTYEQYF
>many|TRBJ2-3|TRBV28|.
TGTGCCAGCAGTCCCGAACTAGCGGACAGGGATACGCAGTATTTT
CASSPELADRDTQYF
>.|TRBJ2-1|TRBV9|TRBD2
TGTGCCAGCAGCGTAGTTGCGGGAGGGCTTTATGAGCAGTTCTTC
CASSVVAGGLYEQFF
>.|TRBJ1-2|TRBV20-1|.
TGCAGTGCCGCCAAGACGGAGATGAACTATGGCTACACCTTC
CSAAKTEMNYGYTF
>many|TRBJ1-2|TRBV7-9|.
TGTGCCAGCAGCTTATGGGGAAAGGACTATGGCTACACCTTC
CASSLWGKDYGYTF
>many|TRBJ2-1|TRBV2|TRBD2
TGTGCCAGCAGTGAAGCGCTTCGGACTAGCGGGGGAATCATCTCCTACAATGAGCAGTTCTTC
CASSEALRTSGGIISYNEQFF
>.|TRBJ2-5|TRBV5-6|TRBD1
TGTGCCAGCAGCCCTTGGGACGGGACAGGGGGCGATGAGACCCAGTACTTC
CASSPWDGTGGDETQYF
>once|TRBJ2-7|TRBV6-1|.
TGTGCCAGCTCCCACCGTGACGAGCAGTACTTC
CASSHRDEQYF
>many|TRBJ2-1|TRBV28|TRBD1
TGTGCCAGCAGTTTGGTTGGACAGGGAATCCATGAGCAGTTCTTC
CASSLVGQGIHEQFF
>.|TRBJ1-5|TRBV19|.
TGTGCCAGTAGTGCGAGGGGCGCCTATAGCAATCAGCCCCAGCATTTT
CASSARGAYSNQPQHF
>many|TRBJ2-5|TRBV20-1|TRBD2
TGCAGTGCTAGACTAGCGGGACACCTCCCCATAGAGACCCAGTACTTC
CSARLAGHLPIETQYF
>few|TRBJ2-3|TRBV3-1|.
TGTGCCAGCAGCCGGGGCCAAGATACGCAGTATTTT
CASSRGQDTQYF
>many|TRBJ1-5|TRBV3-1|.
TGTGCCAGCAGCCAGCAGGGGTCGGGCAATCAGCCCCAGCATTTT
CASSQQGSGNQPQHF
>many|TRBJ1-2|TRBV12-3/TRBV12-4|.
TGTGCCAGCAGTTTGGCGGACACCTATGGCTACACCTTC
CASSLADTYGYTF
>many|TRBJ1-1|TRBV5-1|.
TGCGCCAGCAGCCTGGGAGGGCTGGGAACTGAAGCTTTCTTT
CASSLGGLGTEAFF
>many|TRBJ2-1|TRBV20-1|TRBD1
TGCAGTGCTCCGCCCCGGGACAGGGGAATTCTGAATGAGCAGTTCTTC
CSAPPRDRGILNEQFF
>many|TRBJ2-3|TRBV6-1|.
TGTGCCAGCACCCTATACTCGGGGGATACGCAGTATTTT
CASTLYSGDTQYF
>many|TRBJ2-5|TRBV11-3|.
TGTGCCAGCAGCTCCGGGAGCCAAGAGACCCAGTACTTC
CASSSGSQETQYF
>.|TRBJ2-7|TRBV5-1|TRBD2
TGCGCCAGCAGCGTGGGACTAGCGGGAGATTGGCCCTACGAGCAGTACTTC
CASSVGLAGDWPYEQYF
>few|TRBJ2-7|TRBV6-1|.
TGTGCCAGCAGTTTCCAGACCGGACACCGGGACTCCTACGAGCAGTACTTC
CASSFQTGHRDSYEQYF
>.|TRBJ2-1|TRBV7-3|.
TGTGCCAGCAGCTTAAATAGCCACTCCTACAATGAGCAGTTCTTC
CASSLNSHSYNEQFF
>few|TRBJ1-1|TRBV7-9|TRBD1
TGTGCCAGCAGAAACCTGGGACAGGGGAACACTGAAGCTTTCTTT
CASRNLGQGNTEAFF
>few|TRBJ2-2|TRBV12-3/TRBV12-4|.
TGTGCCAGCAGTACCTCCCCGGCGGGGACCGGGGAGCTGTTTTTT
CASSTSPAGTGELFF